This T cell receptor beta chain was observed in a study of cytomegalovirus exposure and HLA in healthy donors. Study-wide background: For the roughly 400 genotyped donors, 75% to 90% fell within the Caucasian-associated ancestry cluster.

General observations from the study: Per a prior analysis, the majority of TCR beta V segments were productive roughly 87% or roughly 30% of the time. The classifier was said to identify cytomegalovirus status with high specificity and sensitivity.

PCR was performed using 60 Vbeta and 13 Jbeta primers. TCRdb keeps only in-frame clones here, not all; method: immunoSEQ multiplex PCR. This sample yields about 160,000 clones, of which roughly 70% are seen a single time; approximately 3.1% belongs to the top ten. The CDR3 has 14 amino acids. Germline loops: CDR1 SGHTA, CDR2 FQGTGA. The V end lost 5 bases, the J end lost 5 bases, and 12 bases lay between the germline ends. This clone was seen only a few times. Its antigen remains unidentified. What was sequenced was PBMCs. This TCR was sampled from a woman aged 45-60 years in good health and CMV-seropositive. The chain uses TRBV7-3 and TRBJ2-2, with a weak D call TRBD2 (6 bases). The CDR3 protein is CASSQTSDTGELFF. In DNA, the CDR3 is TGTGCCAGCAGCCAGACTAGTGATACCGGGGAGCTGTTTTTT. Variable domain in full (rest from reference TRBV7-3 and TRBJ2-2): GAGVSQTPSNKVTEKGKYVELRCDPISGHTALYWYRQSLGQGPEFLIYFQGTGAADDSGLPNDRFFAVRPEGSVSTLKIQRTERGDSAVYLCASSQTSDTGELFFGEGSRLTVL.